This T cell receptor beta chain emerged from a study of cytomegalovirus exposure and HLA in healthy donors. Looking at the study overall: Falling in the Caucasian-associated ancestry cluster were less than 85% of 398 genotyped donors. Study-wide findings and caveats: Among the most significant clusters, several appeared linked to common viral pathogens in a later analysis. Accurate predictions that matched the HLA-A and HLA-B alleles of most subjects were reportedly made from TCR beta sequences.

PCR was performed using 60 Vbeta and 13 Jbeta primers. Per the original methods: Later work found approximately 87 million unique TCR beta chains, with roughly 11 million shared. The protocol was immunoSEQ multiplex PCR, while the TCRdb copy is restricted to in-frame clones and leaves out a portion. From that table come the V and J calls and clone size; the DNA was used to work out D and trimming. The sample includes about 160,000 clones, approximately 80% seen only once; the top ten take 1.6%. Worth noting for this clone: Its target is unknown.

The germline CDR1 and CDR2 sequences are SGHDT and YYEEEE. CDR3 length: 13 residues. The V and J ends lost 0 bases and 4 bases respectively, with 4 bases between them. This receptor was identified in a woman aged 30 to 39 in good health and CMV-seronegative. The V and J genes are TRBV5-6 and TRBJ2-2, with D unclear. Sequences were obtained from PBMCs. The CDR3 loop is CASSLVRTGELFF. As DNA, the CDR3 is TGTGCCAGCAGCTTGGTTCGCACCGGGGAGCTGTTTTTT.